This T cell receptor beta chain was recovered during a study of blood T cell repertoires in COVID-19. TCRdb keeps only in-frame clones here, not all; method: immunoSEQ multiplex PCR. This repertoire shows roughly 140,000 clones, roughly 76% found once; its top ten account for 7.5% to 9.5%. This clone was observed at least ten times. Trimming removed 0 bases at V and 7 bases at J, with 7 bases between. Germline V lookup: CDR1 MGHRA, CDR2 YSYEKL. The CDR3 sequence is 14 residues long. This receptor was taken from a human donor with acute or convalescent COVID-19. The donor label of this sample is uncertain. Sequences were obtained from peripheral blood. V gene TRBV4-1 combines with J gene TRBJ1-6; D is ambiguous. The CDR3 here is CASSQDLRNSPLHF. CDR3 bases: TGCGCCAGCAGCCAAGATCTAAGAAATTCACCCCTCCACTTT.